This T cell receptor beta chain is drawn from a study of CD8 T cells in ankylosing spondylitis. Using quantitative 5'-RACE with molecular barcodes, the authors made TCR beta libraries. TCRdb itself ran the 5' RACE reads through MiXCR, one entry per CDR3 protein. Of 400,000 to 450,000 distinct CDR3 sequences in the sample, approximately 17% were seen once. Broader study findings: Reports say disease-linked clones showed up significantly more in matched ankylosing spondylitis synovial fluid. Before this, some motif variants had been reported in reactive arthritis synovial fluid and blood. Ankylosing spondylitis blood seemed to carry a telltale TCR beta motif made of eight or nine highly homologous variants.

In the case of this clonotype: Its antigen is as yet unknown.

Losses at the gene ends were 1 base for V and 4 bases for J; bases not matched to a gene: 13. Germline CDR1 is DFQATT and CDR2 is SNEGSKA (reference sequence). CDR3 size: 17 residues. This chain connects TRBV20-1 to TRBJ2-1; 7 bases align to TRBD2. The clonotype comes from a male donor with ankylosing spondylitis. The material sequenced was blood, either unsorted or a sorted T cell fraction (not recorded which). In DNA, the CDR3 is TGCAGTGCTAGAGCCCGTGGCGGACTAGGGTCTTACAATGAGCAGTTCTTC. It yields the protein CSARARGGLGSYNEQFF.